These 9 T cell receptor beta chains were all obtained from the same sample, sequenced in a study of PD-L1 blockade in urothelial cancer. Method: immunoSEQ multiplex PCR; TCRdb's copy keeps in-frame clones and lacks some. The repertoire includes about 91,000 clones, over 90% of them detected once, and roughly a tenth sits in the top ten. The material sequenced was PBMCs, taken around atezolizumab (anti-PD-L1) treatment. The origin of the receptors is a man in his sixties with urothelial cancer.

This clone was counted a single time. The chain couples TRBV28 to TRBJ1-4; 7 nucleotides line up with TRBD1. The V gene end was trimmed by 5 bases and the J gene end by 7 bases; junction bases not matched to a gene: 7. Germline CDR1 and CDR2: MDHEN and SYDVKM. The CDR3 has 14 amino acids. The CDR3 DNA reads as TGTGCCAGCAGTACTGGGACAGAGGGTGAAAAACTGTTTTTT. The encoded protein is CASSTGTEGEKLFF.

This CDR3 reads CSASWGQQYF. DNA of the CDR3: TGCAGTGCCAGCTGGGGCCAGCAGTACTTC. J is TRBJ2-7 and V is TRBV20-1; a possible D gene is TRBD1 (5 bases). V lost 6 bases to trimming and J lost 8 bases, with 11 bases between them. From germline, CDR1 is DFQATT and CDR2 SNEGSKA (reference sequence). This CDR3 is 10 amino acids long.

The chain is built from TRBV7-9 and TRBJ2-3, with 7 positions matching TRBD1. Germline V CDR1 and CDR2: SEHNR, FQNEAQ (reference sequence). Trimming cost V 5 bases and J 0 bases; bases outside gene matches: 8. CDR3 size: 16 residues. CDR3 nucleotide sequence: TGTGCCAGCAGCCGACCCGGACAGGAGAGCACAGATACGCAGTATTTT. Translating it yields CASSRPGQESTDTQYF.

The J gene is TRBJ2-5, the V gene TRBV28; possible D gene TRBD2, 6 bases. Germline V gives CDR1 MDHEN, CDR2 SYDVKM. Trimming left V 1 base short and J 4 bases short, with 10 bases between. This CDR3 is 14 amino acids long. The DNA of the CDR3 is TGTGCCAGCAGTTTATTTTCTAGCGCAGAGACCCAGTACTTC. As protein: CASSLFSSAETQYF.

The chain joins TRBV11-2 to TRBJ2-7, with 8 bases that match TRBD1. V gave up 2 bases and J gave up 5 bases; unmatched junction bases: 8. Germline CDR1 reads SGHAT; CDR2 reads FQNNGV. The CDR3 length is 15 residues. The CDR3 coding sequence is TGTGCCAGCAGCTTATATCAGGGGGCAAGGAACGAGCAGTACTTC. The encoded protein is CASSLYQGARNEQYF.

The rearrangement uses TRBV2 and TRBJ2-6; 11 bases align to TRBD1. The ends lost 4 bases at V and 0 bases at J; junction bases unmatched: 2. This CDR3 comprises 17 residues. CDR1 is SNHLY and CDR2 is FYNNEI in the germline V gene. The CDR3: CASSGDRGDSGANVLTF. The CDR3 DNA follows: TGTGCCAGCAGTGGGGACAGGGGGGACTCTGGGGCCAACGTCCTGACTTTC. The full variable domain, in which reference TRBV2 and TRBJ2-6 provide the parts outside the CDR3, is EPEVTQTPSHQVTQMGQEVILRCVPISNHLYFYWYRQILGQKVEFLVSFYNNEISEKSEIFDDQFSVERPDGSNFTLKIRSTKLEDSAMYFCASSGDRGDSGANVLTFGAGSRLTVL.

The chain uses TRBV27 and TRBJ2-7, with 8 bases matching TRBD1. The germline V gene encodes CDR1 MNHEY and CDR2 SMNVEV (reference sequence). The CDR3 has 20 amino acids. The V segment lost 0 bases and the J segment 3 bases; nucleotides outside the gene matches: 19. Here the CDR3 DNA reads TGTGCCAGCAGTTTATCGCGCTTAAGTTTACCGGACAGGGTTCTCTACGAGCAGTACTTC. This translates into CASSLSRLSLPDRVLYEQYF.

The chain is built from TRBV9 and TRBJ1-2; perhaps TRBD1 as D (5 bases). Germline values: CDR1 SGDLS, CDR2 YYNGEE. CDR3 length equals 15 residues. Trimming left V 0 bases short and J 5 bases short, with 14 bases between. The CDR3 is CASSVDSPGTYGYTF. The CDR3 nucleotides are TGTGCCAGCAGCGTAGACAGTCCCGGGACTTATGGCTACACCTTC.

CDR3 residues: CASSLVGSDAGGYEQYF. For the CDR3, the DNA is TGTGCCAGCAGCTTAGTGGGGAGTGATGCGGGAGGCTACGAGCAGTACTTC. The chain employs TRBV7-9 and TRBJ2-7; 8 nucleotides match TRBD2. Germline V CDR1 and CDR2: SEHNR, FQNEAQ (reference sequence). The CDR3 covers 17 residues. V was pared by 1 base and J by 3 bases, with 11 bases of the junction left unmatched.